The rows below give T cell receptor beta chains drawn from one sample of a study of T-cell reconstitution after alpha-beta-depleted transplantation in children. TCRdb called the PCR reads again in MiXCR, with one record for every CDR3 protein. The sample has 450,000 to 600,000 distinct CDR3 sequences; about an eighth are singletons. The material was PBMCs, mostly from graft donor cells, obtained 360 days after TCRalphabeta/CD19-depleted stem cell transplant. The receptors come from a male patient younger than 18 who had a stem cell transplant for acute myeloid leukemia, so the T cells may come from the graft donor. Both conserved end residues are part of each CDR3. The D gene is left open where the match is weak. The listing skips clone size in some rows; elsewhere it reads once, few, many or a size class.

V: TRBV5-1
J: TRBJ2-3
D: NA
size: few
CDR3: CASSLEGYTQYF
DNA: TGCGCCAGCAGCTTGGAAGGTTATACGCAGTATTTT

V: TRBV9
J: TRBJ2-7
D: NA
size: many
CDR3: CASSVERVPYEQYF
DNA: TGTGCCAGCAGCGTAGAGCGGGTCCCCTACGAGCAGTACTTC

V: TRBV4-2
J: TRBJ1-2
D: TRBD1
size: NA
CDR3: CASSQGKAGGGYGYTF
DNA: TGTGCCAGCAGCCAGGGCAAGGCAGGGGGTGGCTATGGCTACACCTTC

V: TRBV20-1
J: TRBJ2-7
D: NA
size: NA
CDR3: CSARDLRTETYEQYF
DNA: TGCAGTGCTAGAGATCTCAGGACAGAGACCTACGAGCAGTACTTC

V: TRBV2
J: TRBJ2-7
D: NA
size: few
CDR3: CASRTGVGYEQYF
DNA: TGTGCCAGCAGAACCGGCGTAGGCTACGAGCAGTACTTC

V: TRBV11-2
J: TRBJ2-2
D: NA
size: few
CDR3: CASSLDGMRGGGELFF
DNA: TGTGCCAGCAGCTTAGATGGAATGCGGGGCGGCGGGGAGCTGTTTTTT

V: TRBV25-1
J: TRBJ2-1
D: TRBD2
size: NA
CDR3: CASGRTSGYNEQFF
DNA: TGTGCCAGCGGGCGGACTAGCGGTTACAATGAGCAGTTCTTC

V: TRBV7-3
J: TRBJ2-2
D: TRBD2
size: few
CDR3: CASRQGLAGNTGELFF
DNA: TGTGCCAGCAGGCAAGGACTAGCGGGCAACACCGGGGAGCTGTTTTTT

V: TRBV20-1
J: TRBJ2-7
D: TRBD2
size: NA
CDR3: CSAKTSGREYGYEQYF
DNA: TGCAGTGCTAAAACTAGCGGGAGGGAGTACGGTTACGAGCAGTACTTC

V: TRBV4-3
J: TRBJ2-7
D: NA
size: NA
CDR3: CASSQDSRILYEQYF
DNA: TGCGCCAGCAGCCAAGACTCCCGGATTCTCTACGAGCAGTACTTC

V: TRBV5-1
J: TRBJ2-7
D: TRBD2
size: NA
CDR3: CASSRTSGRTYEQYF
DNA: TGCGCCAGCAGCCGGACTAGCGGGCGTACCTACGAGCAGTACTTC

V: TRBV27
J: TRBJ2-1
D: TRBD2
size: few
CDR3: CASSFPGTSGRGEQFF
DNA: TGTGCCAGCAGTTTCCCGGGGACTAGCGGGAGGGGGGAGCAGTTCTTC